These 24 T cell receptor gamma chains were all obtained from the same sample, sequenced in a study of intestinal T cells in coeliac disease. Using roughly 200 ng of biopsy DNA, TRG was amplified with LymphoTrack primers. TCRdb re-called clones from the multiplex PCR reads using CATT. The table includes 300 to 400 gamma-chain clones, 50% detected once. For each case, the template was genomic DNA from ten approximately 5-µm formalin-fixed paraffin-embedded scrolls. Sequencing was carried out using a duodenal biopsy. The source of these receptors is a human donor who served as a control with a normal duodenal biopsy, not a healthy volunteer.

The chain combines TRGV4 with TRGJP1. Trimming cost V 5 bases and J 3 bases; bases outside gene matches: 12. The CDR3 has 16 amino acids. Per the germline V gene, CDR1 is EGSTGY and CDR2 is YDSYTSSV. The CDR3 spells CATWGCQLPTGWFKIF. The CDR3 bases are TGTGCCACCTGGGGATGTCAGCTGCCCACTGGTTGGTTCAAGATATTT.

The CDR3 sequence: CATWIGPYKKLF. The CDR3 DNA reads TGTGCCACCTGGATAGGCCCTTATAAGAAACTCTTT. The rearrangement joins TRGV8 to TRGJ1 or TRGJ2. This CDR3 is built from 12 residues. Germline V gene data show CDR1 as VENAVY and CDR2 as YDSYNSRV. The V segment lost 6 bases and the J segment 6 bases; nucleotides outside the gene matches: 8.

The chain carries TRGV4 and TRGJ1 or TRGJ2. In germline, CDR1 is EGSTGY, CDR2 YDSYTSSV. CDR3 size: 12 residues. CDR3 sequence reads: CALGWGGYKKLF. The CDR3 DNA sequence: TGTGCACTGGGATGGGGGGGGTATAAGAAACTCTTT.

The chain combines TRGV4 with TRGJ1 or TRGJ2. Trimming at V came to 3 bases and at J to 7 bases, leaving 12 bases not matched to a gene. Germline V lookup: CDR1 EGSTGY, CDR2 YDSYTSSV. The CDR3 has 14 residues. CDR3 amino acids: CATWDRGELYKKLF. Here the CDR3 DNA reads TGTGCCACCTGGGATAGGGGGGAATTATATAAGAAACTCTTT.

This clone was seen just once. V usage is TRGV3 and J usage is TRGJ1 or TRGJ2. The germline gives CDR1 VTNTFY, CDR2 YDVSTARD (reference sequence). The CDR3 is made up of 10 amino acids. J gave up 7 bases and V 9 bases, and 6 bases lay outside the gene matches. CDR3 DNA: TGTGCCACCCCCGTATATAAGAAACTCTTT. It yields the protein CATPVYKKLF.

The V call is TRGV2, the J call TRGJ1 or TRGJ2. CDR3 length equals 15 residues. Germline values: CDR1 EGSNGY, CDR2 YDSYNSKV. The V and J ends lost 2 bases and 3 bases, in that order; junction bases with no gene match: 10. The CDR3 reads CATWDEGAAYYKKLF. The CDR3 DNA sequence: TGTGCCACCTGGGACGAAGGGGCGGCTTATTATAAGAAACTCTTT.

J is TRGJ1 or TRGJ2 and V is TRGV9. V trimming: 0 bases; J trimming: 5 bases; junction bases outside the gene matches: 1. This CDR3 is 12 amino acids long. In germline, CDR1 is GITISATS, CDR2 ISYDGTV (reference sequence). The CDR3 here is CALWEVDYKKLF. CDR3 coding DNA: TGTGCCTTGTGGGAGGTGGATTATAAGAAACTCTTT.

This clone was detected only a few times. CDR3 sequence: CAAWGLPSSWYKKLF. The CDR3 nucleotides read TGTGCTGCGTGGGGATTACCCTCCTCTTGGTATAAGAAACTCTTT. The chain carries TRGV10 and TRGJ1 or TRGJ2. TRGV10 carries the ORF label, with uncertain function. J gave up 7 bases and V 8 bases, and 18 bases lay outside the gene matches. The CDR3 is 15 amino acids.

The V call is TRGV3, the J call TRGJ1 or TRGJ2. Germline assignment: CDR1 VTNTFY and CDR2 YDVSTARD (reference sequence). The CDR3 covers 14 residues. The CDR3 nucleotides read TGTACCCACCTGGGGACAGGCGTCTATTATAAGAAACTCTTT. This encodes CTHLGTGVYYKKLF.

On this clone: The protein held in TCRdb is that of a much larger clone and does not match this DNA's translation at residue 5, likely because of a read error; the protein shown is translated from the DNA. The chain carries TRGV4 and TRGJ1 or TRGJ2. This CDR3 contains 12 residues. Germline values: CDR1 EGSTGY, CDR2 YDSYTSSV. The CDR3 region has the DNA TGTGCCACCTGGGGTGGGCCCTATAAGAAACTCTTT. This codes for CATWGGPYKKLF.

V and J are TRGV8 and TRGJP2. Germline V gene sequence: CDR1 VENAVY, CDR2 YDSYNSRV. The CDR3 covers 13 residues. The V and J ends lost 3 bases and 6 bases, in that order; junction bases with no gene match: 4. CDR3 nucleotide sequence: TGTGCCACCTGGGATGGGGGTGATTGGATCAAGACGTTT. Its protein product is CATWDGGDWIKTF.

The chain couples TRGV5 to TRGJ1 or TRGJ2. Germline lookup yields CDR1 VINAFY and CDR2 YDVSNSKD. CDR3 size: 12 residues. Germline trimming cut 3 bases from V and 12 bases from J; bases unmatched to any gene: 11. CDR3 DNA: TGTGCCACCTGGGACTGGGTTATAAGGAAACTCTTT. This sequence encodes CATWDWVIRKLF.

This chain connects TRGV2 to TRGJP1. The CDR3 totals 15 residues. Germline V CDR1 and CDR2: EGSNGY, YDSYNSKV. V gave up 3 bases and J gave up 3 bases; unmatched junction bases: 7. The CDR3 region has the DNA TGTGCCACCTGGGACTTAACGGCCACTGGTTGGTTCAAGATATTT. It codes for CATWDLTATGWFKIF.

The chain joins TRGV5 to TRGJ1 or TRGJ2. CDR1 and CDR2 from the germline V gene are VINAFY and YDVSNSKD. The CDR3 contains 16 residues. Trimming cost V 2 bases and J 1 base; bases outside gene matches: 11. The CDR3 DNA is TGTGCCACCTGGGACATACGCCCCTCAAATTATTATAAGAAACTCTTT. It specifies CATWDIRPSNYYKKLF.

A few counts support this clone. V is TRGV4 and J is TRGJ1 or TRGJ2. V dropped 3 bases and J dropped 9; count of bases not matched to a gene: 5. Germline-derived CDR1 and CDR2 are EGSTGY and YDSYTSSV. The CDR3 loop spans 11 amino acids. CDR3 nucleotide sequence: TGTGCCACCTGGGATTCCCTTAAGAAACTCTTT. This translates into CATWDSLKKLF.

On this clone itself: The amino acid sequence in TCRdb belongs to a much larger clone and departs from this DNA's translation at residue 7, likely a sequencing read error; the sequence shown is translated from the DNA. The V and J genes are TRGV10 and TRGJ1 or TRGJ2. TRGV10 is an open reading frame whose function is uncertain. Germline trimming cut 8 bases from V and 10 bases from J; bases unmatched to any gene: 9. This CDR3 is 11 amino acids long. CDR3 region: CAAWDVPKKLF. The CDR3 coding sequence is TGTGCTGCGTGGGATGTACCGAAGAAACTCTTT.

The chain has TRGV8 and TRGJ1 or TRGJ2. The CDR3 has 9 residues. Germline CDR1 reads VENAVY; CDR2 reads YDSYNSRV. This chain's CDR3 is CAVIIKKLF. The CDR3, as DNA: TGTGCGGTTATTATAAAGAAACTCTTT.

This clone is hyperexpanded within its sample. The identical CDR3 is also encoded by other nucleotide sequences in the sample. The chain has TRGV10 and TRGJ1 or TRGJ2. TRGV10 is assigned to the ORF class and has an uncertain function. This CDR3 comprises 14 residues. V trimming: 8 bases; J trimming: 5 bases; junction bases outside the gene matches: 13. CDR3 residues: CAAWDYYVHYKKLF. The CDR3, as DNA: TGTGCTGCGTGGGATTATTACGTCCATTATAAGAAACTCTTT.

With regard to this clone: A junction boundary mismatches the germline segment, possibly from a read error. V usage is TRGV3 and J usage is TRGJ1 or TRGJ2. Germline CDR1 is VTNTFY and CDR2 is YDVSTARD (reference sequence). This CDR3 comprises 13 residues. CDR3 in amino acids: CTTWDSVYYKKLF. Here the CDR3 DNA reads TGTACCACCTGGGACAGCGTCTATTATAAGAAACTCTTT.

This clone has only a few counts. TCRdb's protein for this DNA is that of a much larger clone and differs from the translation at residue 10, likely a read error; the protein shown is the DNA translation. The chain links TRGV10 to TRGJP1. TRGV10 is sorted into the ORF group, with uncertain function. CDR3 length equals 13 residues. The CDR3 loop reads CAAWDVTGWLKIF. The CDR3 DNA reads TGTGCTGCGTGGGACGTCACTGGTTGGCTCAAGATATTT.

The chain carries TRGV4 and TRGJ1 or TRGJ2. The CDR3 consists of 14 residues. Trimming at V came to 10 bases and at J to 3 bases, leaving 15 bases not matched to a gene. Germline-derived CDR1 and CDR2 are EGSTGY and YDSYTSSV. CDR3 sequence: CATERSRGYYKKLF. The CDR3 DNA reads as TGTGCCACTGAGCGGTCGAGGGGTTATTATAAGAAACTCTTT.

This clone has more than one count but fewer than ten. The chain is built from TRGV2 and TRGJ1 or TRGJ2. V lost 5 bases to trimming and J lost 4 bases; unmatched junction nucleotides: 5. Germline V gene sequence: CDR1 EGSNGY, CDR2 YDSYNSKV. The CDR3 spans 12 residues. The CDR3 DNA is TGTGCCACCTGGGGACGGTATTATAAGAAACTCTTT. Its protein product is CATWGRYYKKLF.

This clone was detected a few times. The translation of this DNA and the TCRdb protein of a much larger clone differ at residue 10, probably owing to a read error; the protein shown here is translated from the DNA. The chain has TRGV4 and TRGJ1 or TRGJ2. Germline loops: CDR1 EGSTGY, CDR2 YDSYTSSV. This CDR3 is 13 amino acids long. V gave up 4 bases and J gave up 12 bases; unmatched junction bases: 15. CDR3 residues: CATWDASGLRKLF. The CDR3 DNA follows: TGTGCCACCTGGGACGCGTCGGGGTTGAGGAAACTCTTT.

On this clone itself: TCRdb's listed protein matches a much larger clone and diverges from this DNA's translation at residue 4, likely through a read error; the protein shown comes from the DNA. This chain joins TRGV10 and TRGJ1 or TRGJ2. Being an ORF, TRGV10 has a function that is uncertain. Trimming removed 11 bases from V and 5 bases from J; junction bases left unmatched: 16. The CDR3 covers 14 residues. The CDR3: CAARDYYVHYKKLF. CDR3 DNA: TGTGCTGCGCGGGATTATTACGTCCATTATAAGAAACTCTTT.